Below, 3 T cell receptor beta chains from the same sample are listed, as sequenced in a study of metastatic and nonmetastatic thyroid tumors. Thyroid surgery was performed in patients who had received no treatment beforehand. TCRdb ran MiXCR on the PCR reads. Of about 19,000 clones listed, just over 35% were seen once; the top ten hold over 25%. The material sequenced was tumor tissue. The receptors derive from a female donor with papillary thyroid cancer or a benign thyroid nodule (not recorded which). Some clones in this sample may be carry-over from other donors' samples.

A few counts support this clone. The chain employs TRBV6-2 or TRBV6-3 and TRBJ2-7, with 7 bases lining up with TRBD1. This CDR3 is 15 amino acids long. CDR1 is MNHEY and CDR2 is SVGEGT in the germline V gene. J was trimmed by 7 bases and V by 2 bases; bases with no gene match: 11. This CDR3 reads CASSYSGRGTREQYF. The CDR3 region has the DNA TGTGCCAGCAGTTACAGTGGCAGGGGGACGAGAGAGCAGTACTTC.

This clone was seen more than once but under ten times. The J gene is TRBJ2-7, the V gene TRBV12-3 or TRBV12-4; D may match TRBD1 or TRBD2 (5 bases each). The V end was cut by 3 bases, the J end by 3 bases, with 15 bases between. CDR3 length equals 15 residues. CDR3 nucleotides: TGTGCCAGCAGTTTTTACAGGACTTCGGGCTACGAGCAGTACTTC. This sequence encodes CASSFYRTSGYEQYF.

The chain has TRBV12-3 or TRBV12-4 and TRBJ2-1; D gene ambiguous. The V gene lost 8 bases and the J gene lost 5 bases, with 13 bases spanning the gap. The CDR3 consists of 13 residues. CDR3 amino acids: CASSTQVNNEQFF. CDR3 DNA sequence: TGTGCCAGCTCGACTCAGGTGAACAATGAGCAGTTCTTC.